This passage covers 11 T cell receptor beta chains from one sample sequenced in a study of blood T cell repertoires in COVID-19. Only in-frame clones appear in the TCRdb table, and some are missing; sequencing was by immunoSEQ multiplex PCR. The table includes about 67,000 clones, 85% to 90% detected once. Sequences were obtained from peripheral blood. The receptors stem from a man aged 50-60 years with active COVID-19.

V usage is TRBV10-3 and J usage is TRBJ2-7, with 8 positions matching TRBD1. The J segment lost 0 bases and the V segment lost 4 bases, leaving 2 bases of the junction unmatched. From germline, CDR1 is ENHRY and CDR2 SYGVKD. The CDR3 runs 14 residues. The CDR3 region is CAISADRGSYEQYF. CDR3 DNA: TGTGCCATCAGTGCAGACAGGGGCTCCTACGAGCAGTACTTC.

V is TRBV29-1 and J is TRBJ2-7, with TRBD1 matching 7 bases. V trimming: 2 bases; J trimming: 3 bases; junction bases outside the gene matches: 10. The CDR3 sequence is 15 residues long. Looked up from germline, CDR1 is SQVTM and CDR2 is ANQGSEA. DNA of the CDR3: TGCAGCGTTGAAACATCCAGGACAGGAGGCTACGAGCAGTACTTC. Its translation: CSVETSRTGGYEQYF.

This clone was found once. The V call is TRBV18, the J call TRBJ1-2; D may be TRBD1 (5 bases). This CDR3 region has 12 residues. V lost 3 bases and J 8 bases, leaving 10 bases between the germline ends. Germline CDR1 and CDR2: KGHSH and LQKENI. CDR3 sequence (DNA): TGTGCCAGCTCACCGAAGCCAGGGGGCTACACCTTC. It encodes CASSPKPGGYTF.

The gene calls are TRBV29-1 and TRBJ2-5; 9 positions match TRBD1. Germline V gene sequence: CDR1 SQVTM, CDR2 ANQGSEA. V lost 6 bases, J lost 5 bases, and 10 bases stayed unmatched. The CDR3 covers 14 residues. The CDR3 coding sequence is TGCAGCGTAACCGGACAGGGGTTTCGCGAGACCCAGTACTTC. It specifies CSVTGQGFRETQYF.

The chain links TRBV5-1 to TRBJ2-1; D is ambiguous. The V end lost 0 bases, the J end lost 0 bases, and 7 bases lay between the germline ends. The CDR3 covers 15 residues. Germline CDR1 SGHRS, CDR2 YFSETQ. Here the CDR3 reads CASSLDGSSYNEQFF. In nucleotides, the CDR3 is TGCGCCAGCAGCTTGGACGGTAGCTCCTACAATGAGCAGTTCTTC.

V is TRBV5-1 and J is TRBJ2-1, with D perhaps matching TRBD1 (6 bases). Trimming took off 4 bases at V and 2 bases at J, with 10 bases between the two ends. The germline V gene encodes CDR1 SGHRS and CDR2 YFSETQ. This CDR3 has 14 residues. The CDR3 region is CASSPGQPYNEQFF. For the CDR3, the DNA is TGCGCCAGCAGCCCTGGACAGCCCTACAATGAGCAGTTCTTC.

V is TRBV11-2 and J is TRBJ2-2, with D possibly being TRBD2 (5 bases). CDR1 is SGHAT, CDR2 FQNNGV, per germline. This CDR3 is 15 amino acids long. The V end was cut by 4 bases, the J end by 5 bases, with 14 bases between. The chain's CDR3 is CASSWSGSNTGELFF. The CDR3 DNA is TGTGCCAGCAGCTGGAGCGGCTCTAATACCGGGGAGCTGTTTTTT.

This chain connects TRBV5-4 to TRBJ2-5; the match to TRBD1 covers 7 bases. Germline-derived CDR1 and CDR2 are SGHNT and YYREEE (reference sequence). The trim removed 4 bases at V and 5 bases at J, leaving 8 bases unmatched. This CDR3 contains 14 residues. DNA of the CDR3: TGTGCCAGCAGCGGGGGACAGTTGGTGGAGACCCAGTACTTC. Amino acids: CASSGGQLVETQYF. The full variable domain, rest sourced from reference TRBV5-4 and TRBJ2-5, is ETGVTQSPTHLIKTRGQQVTLRCSSQSGHNTVSWYQQALGQGPQFIFQYYREEENGRGNFPPRFSGLQFPNYSSELNVNALELDDSALYLCASSGGQLVETQYFGPGTRLLVL.

The chain carries TRBV6-2 or TRBV6-3 and TRBJ1-5; TRBD1 is a possible D gene (5 bases). The CDR3 contains 15 residues. V lost 2 bases and J lost 4, with 12 bases in between. Per germline, CDR1 MNHEY and CDR2 SVGEGT. CDR3 coding DNA: TGTGCCAGCAGTTACCTCCAGGGTTTGAATCAGCCCCAGCATTTT. This gives the protein CASSYLQGLNQPQHF.

The rearrangement joins TRBV24-1 to TRBJ1-2, with a possible D match to TRBD1 (6 bases). Germline CDR1 reads KGHDR; CDR2 reads SFDVKD. The CDR3 is 15 amino acids. V was pared by 3 bases and J by 4 bases, with 14 bases between. The CDR3 region has the DNA TGTGCCACCAGTGATAGGGGCAACAGGGTCTATGGCTACACCTTC. Its protein product is CATSDRGNRVYGYTF.

V and J are TRBV11-2 and TRBJ1-4; no definite D call. The germline gives CDR1 SGHAT, CDR2 FQNNGV. V was shortened by 1 base and J by 7 bases, with 7 bases between the two germline ends. CDR3 length: 13 amino acids. This chain's CDR3 is CASSLVGGEKLFF. The CDR3 nucleotides read TGTGCCAGCAGCTTAGTGGGAGGTGAAAAACTGTTTTTT. Together with reference TRBV11-2 and TRBJ1-4, the CDR3 gives the full variable domain: EAGVAQSPRYKIIEKRQSVAFWCNPISGHATLYWYQQILGQGPKLLIQFQNNGVVDDSQLPKDRFSAERLKGVDSTLKIQPAKLEDSAVYLCASSLVGGEKLFFGSGTQLSVL.